These T cell receptor beta chains were read from a single sample in a study of brain metastases from non-small cell lung cancer. Sequenced by immunoSEQ multiplex PCR; TCRdb stores in-frame clones only, minus some. The top ten clones hold around 17% of a sample with 300 to 400 clones, 80% to 95% of them seen once. Material: tumor-adjacent normal tissue. The receptors were gathered from a donor aged 40 or older with non-small cell lung cancer. The CDR3 runs from the conserved cysteine through the conserved F or W. The D gene is left open where the match is weak. Clone size, where shown, is once, few, many, or a class for clones that have expanded.

size	V	D	J	DNA	CDR3
-	TRBV5-4	TRBD1	TRBJ2-3	TGTGCCAGCAGCGACCGGGACAGGGGGCATACGCAGTATTTT	CASSDRDRGHTQYF
-	TRBV4-2	-	TRBJ2-5	TGTGCCAGCAGCCAAGTAGACCAGCTAGAGACCCAGTACTTC	CASSQVDQLETQYF
-	TRBV29-1	TRBD1	TRBJ2-5	TGCAGCGTTGAAGGGGGGACAGGGGGTTATGAGACCCAGTACTTC	CSVEGGTGGYETQYF
-	TRBV27	TRBD1	TRBJ2-7	TGTGCCAGCAGTTACAGGGGTGGGTTCTACAAGCAGTACTTC	CASSYRGGFYKQYF
-	TRBV19	TRBD1	TRBJ1-5	TGTGCCACCCGGACAGGGACTCAGCCCCAGCATTTT	CATRTGTQPQHF
-	TRBV19	TRBD2	TRBJ2-5	TGTGCCAGTAGTATTAGTCCTAGCGGGAGTGAGAAGACCCAGTACTTC	CASSISPSGSEKTQYF
-	TRBV2	-	TRBJ1-1	TGTGCCAGCCTCTTGGCAGGGAACACTGAAGCTTTCTTT	CASLLAGNTEAFF
-	TRBV13	-	TRBJ1-3	TGTGCCAGCAGCTTAGGGGAAGGGGTTGACACCATATATTTT	CASSLGEGVDTIYF
once	TRBV2	TRBD2	TRBJ2-7	TGTGCCAGCACCGGCCCAGGGAGGGTTTTGGTAGACTACGAGCAGTACTTC	CASTGPGRVLVDYEQYF
-	TRBV7-9	TRBD1	TRBJ1-2	TGTGCCAGCAGCCGCGGGACAGGGTATGGCTACACCTTC	CASSRGTGYGYTF
-	TRBV19	-	TRBJ1-1	TGTGCCAGTAGCTCTCGACAGGTATTGAACACTGAAGCTTTCTTT	CASSSRQVLNTEAFF
-	TRBV5-1	TRBD1	TRBJ1-2	TGCGCCAGCAGCTTAGGACAGGGGGTGATCTTCACCTTC	CASSLGQGVIFTF
-	TRBV12-3/TRBV12-4	-	TRBJ2-1	TGTGCCAGCAGCCTCAGGAGGACTGAGCAGTTCTTC	CASSLRRTEQFF
-	TRBV9	TRBD1	TRBJ1-4	TGTGCCAGCAGCCCCTCAGGGGGTTCCTTGGCAACTAATGAAAAACTGTTTTTT	CASSPSGGSLATNEKLFF
-	TRBV24-1	-	TRBJ2-5	TGTGCCACCAGTGGTGGTCCTAGGGAGACCCAGTACTTC	CATSGGPRETQYF
-	TRBV19	TRBD1	TRBJ1-6	TGTGCCAGTAGTATTACCCGGGACAGGGTTAATTCACCCCTCCACTTT	CASSITRDRVNSPLHF
few	TRBV2	-	TRBJ2-5	TGTGCCAGCAGTGCGGGGGCCCCGGGGACCCAGTACTTC	CASSAGAPGTQYF
-	TRBV18	-	TRBJ1-4	TGTGCCAGCTCACCATCTAATGAAAAACTGTTTTTT	CASSPSNEKLFF
-	TRBV27	-	TRBJ1-2	TGTGCCAGCCGAATCCTCGGGAATAACTATGGCTACACCTTC	CASRILGNNYGYTF
once	TRBV4-2	-	TRBJ1-2	TGTGCCAGCAGCCCGCAGGGAAACTTAGGCTACACCTTC	CASSPQGNLGYTF
-	TRBV30	-	TRBJ1-1	TGTGCCTGGAGTGTACTCGGGATGGCCGAAGCTTTCTTT	CAWSVLGMAEAFF
-	TRBV12-2	-	TRBJ2-6	TGTGCAAGTCGCTGTTTGGAGACTCCACACAAAGTCGGGAACGTCCTGACTTTC	CASRCLETPHKVGNVLTF
-	TRBV19	-	TRBJ1-5	TGTGCTAGTAGGCCCCAGCCAGCAAATCAGCCCCAGCATTTT	CASRPQPANQPQHF
-	TRBV28	TRBD1	TRBJ2-7	TGTGCCAGTCTCCAAACCGGGACAGGGTCCTACGAGCAGTACTTC	CASLQTGTGSYEQYF
-	TRBV14	TRBD2	TRBJ2-1	TGTGCCAGCAGCCAAAGACGGACTAGCGGGATGAACAATGAGCAGTTCTTC	CASSQRRTSGMNNEQFF
-	TRBV18	TRBD1	TRBJ1-4	TGTGCCAGCTCACCTAGGGACAGGACCAATGAAAAACTGTTTTTT	CASSPRDRTNEKLFF
-	TRBV19	-	TRBJ1-1	TGTGCCAGTAGTTTCGGGAGTACTCCCGAAGCTTTCTTT	CASSFGSTPEAFF
-	TRBV14	-	TRBJ2-7	TGTGCCAGCAGCCAACCAGGGAGATACGAGCAGTACTTC	CASSQPGRYEQYF
-	TRBV5-1	-	TRBJ1-1	TGCGCCAGCAGCTTGGCCCCGTCTCAAGAAGCTTTCTTT	CASSLAPSQEAFF
-	TRBV19	-	TRBJ1-1	TGTGCCAGTAGTCCGCGGAGTGGTGAAGCTTTCTTT	CASSPRSGEAFF
once	TRBV2	-	TRBJ2-3	TGTGCCAGCAGTACAGGGTACACAGATACGCAGTATTTT	CASSTGYTDTQYF
-	TRBV6-2/TRBV6-3	TRBD2	TRBJ2-7	TGTGCCAGCAGTTACCCGCTAGCGGGAGGTCTCTACGAGCAGTACTTC	CASSYPLAGGLYEQYF
-	TRBV5-6	-	TRBJ1-1	TGTGCCAGCAGCTTGAGGGGGACTGAAGCTTTCTTT	CASSLRGTEAFF
-	TRBV19	-	TRBJ2-3	TGTGCCAGTAGGTCAGGGATAGTTAGCACAGATACGCAGTATTTT	CASRSGIVSTDTQYF
-	TRBV10-3	TRBD2	TRBJ2-5	TGTGCCATCAGTGAGTCGGGGCTAGCGGGACGAGAGATTCAGTACTTC	CAISESGLAGREIQYF
-	TRBV4-3	TRBD2	TRBJ2-1	TGCGCCAGCAGCTACGGGGGGGATGAGCAGTTCTTC	CASSYGGDEQFF
-	TRBV27	-	TRBJ2-1	TGTGCCAGCAGTTTTAGGCTAGTAGAAGGCCTTAGGAATGAGCAGTTCTTC	CASSFRLVEGLRNEQFF
-	TRBV5-4	-	TRBJ2-5	TGTGCCAGCAGTTCCAACAGGGAAGAGACCCAGTACTTC	CASSSNREETQYF
-	TRBV2	-	TRBJ1-1	TGTGCCAGCAGCCTACGGGAGAATACTGAAGCTTTCTTT	CASSLRENTEAFF
-	TRBV24-1	TRBD2	TRBJ2-3	TGTGCCACCAGTGACGGGACTAGCGGGGGGGCCGCGGTTTCAGATACGCAGTATTTT	CATSDGTSGGAAVSDTQYF